The present entry profiles one T cell receptor beta chain with its context. As yet, its antigen is unknown. This sample was included in a study of cytomegalovirus exposure and HLA in healthy donors. The CDR3 has 15 residues. Per germline, CDR1 SGHNT and CDR2 YYREEE (reference sequence). V shed 2 bases and J shed 2 bases, with 12 bases lying between them. Study results and limitations: A previous analysis found most TCR beta V segments productive roughly 87% or roughly 30% of the time.

The PCR ran on 60 Vbeta and 13 Jbeta primers. The method was immunoSEQ multiplex PCR; TCRdb's version includes in-frame clones alone and lacks a portion of them. The sample contains roughly 160,000 clones, 65% to 80% of which appear only once. Sequencing was carried out using PBMCs. This sequence originates from a man aged 40-55 years in good health and CMV-seronegative. This chain joins TRBV5-4 and TRBJ2-3; D is perhaps TRBD1 (6 bases). The chain's CDR3 is CASSFPGHNTDTQYF. The CDR3 DNA sequence: TGTGCCAGCAGCTTCCCGGGACACAACACAGATACGCAGTATTTT. Together with reference TRBV5-4 and TRBJ2-3, the CDR3 gives the full variable domain: ETGVTQSPTHLIKTRGQQVTLRCSSQSGHNTVSWYQQALGQGPQFIFQYYREEENGRGNFPPRFSGLQFPNYSSELNVNALELDDSALYLCASSFPGHNTDTQYFGPGTRLTVL.